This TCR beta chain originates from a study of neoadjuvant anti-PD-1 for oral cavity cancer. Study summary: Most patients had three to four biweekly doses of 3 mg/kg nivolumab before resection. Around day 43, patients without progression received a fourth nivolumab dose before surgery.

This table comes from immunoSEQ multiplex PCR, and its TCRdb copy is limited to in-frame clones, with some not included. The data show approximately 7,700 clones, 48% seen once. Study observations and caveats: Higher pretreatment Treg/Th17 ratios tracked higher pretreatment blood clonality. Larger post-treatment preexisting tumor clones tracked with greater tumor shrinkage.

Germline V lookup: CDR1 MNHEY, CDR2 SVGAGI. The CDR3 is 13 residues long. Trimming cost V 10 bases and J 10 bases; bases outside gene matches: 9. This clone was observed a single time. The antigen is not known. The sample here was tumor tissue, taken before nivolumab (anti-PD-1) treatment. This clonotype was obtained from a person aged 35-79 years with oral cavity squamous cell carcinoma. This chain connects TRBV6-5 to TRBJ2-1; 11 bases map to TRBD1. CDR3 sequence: CANSGTGGREQFF. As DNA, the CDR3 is TGTGCCAACTCCGGGACAGGGGGAAGAGAGCAGTTCTTC.